Below, 15 T cell receptor beta chains from the same sample are listed, as sequenced in a study of T-cell reconstitution after alpha-beta-depleted transplantation in children (dated by TCRdb to the mid-2010s). Libraries were constructed by PCR. The listed sequencing device is Illumina HiSeq 2500. Molecular barcoding was employed in the preparation of TCR libraries, with unique molecular identifiers being used to normalize TCRbeta repertoire quantification. TCRdb reprocessing: public reads trimmed at Q25 with fastp, clones called with MiXCR, in-frame beta chains kept. Merged by CDR3 protein, the rows form single entries marked with the most common genes and DNA. For this sample there are about 580,000 distinct CDR3 sequences; 23% appear just once. The biggest ten clones account for around an eighth of the sample. The treatment or condition label here, explained by the study, means: allogeneic hematopoietic cell transplantation with graft depleted of TCRalphabeta T cells and CD19 B cells.

The sample was PBMCs, mostly from graft donor cells, taken 360 days after TCRalphabeta/CD19-depleted stem cell transplant. The receptors were gathered from a boy in the first two years of life who had a stem cell transplant for acute myeloid leukemia, so the T cells may come from the graft donor.

This clonotype turned up a few times. The chain combines TRBV6-6 with TRBJ1-5; 12 nucleotides align to TRBD1. Germline CDR1 is MNHNY and CDR2 is SVGAGI (reference sequence). Unmatched junction bases numbered 13, after V lost 4 bases and J lost 3 bases. The CDR3 contains 19 residues. The CDR3 DNA sequence: TGTGCCAGCAGTTTACCCGGGACAGGGGGCCGTCTCCTCAATCAGCCCCAGCATTTT. The encoded protein is CASSLPGTGGRLLNQPQHF.

This clonotype has only a few counts. The V and J genes are TRBV14 and TRBJ2-7; D is uncertain. CDR1 SGHDN and CDR2 FVKESK come from the germline V gene. CDR3 length: 13 amino acids. The germline V and J ends were trimmed by 0 bases and 11 bases, with 14 bases remaining between them. This chain's CDR3 is CASSQEAFTTKYF. Here the CDR3 DNA reads TGTGCCAGCAGCCAAGAAGCGTTTACAACCAAGTACTTC. The full variable domain, in which reference TRBV14 and TRBJ2-7 provide the parts outside the CDR3, is EAGVTQFPSHSVIEKGQTVTLRCDPISGHDNLYWYRRVMGKEIKFLLHFVKESKQDESGMPNNRFLAERTGGTYSTLKVQPAELEDSGVYFCASSQEAFTTKYFGPGTRLTVT.

This clonotype was counted between two and nine times. The chain employs TRBV5-1 and TRBJ2-1, with D possibly TRBD2 on 5 matching bases. The germline V and J ends were trimmed by 4 bases and 11 bases, with 13 bases remaining between them. Germline assignment: CDR1 SGHRS and CDR2 YFSETQ. The CDR3 totals 12 residues. For the CDR3, the DNA is TGCGCCAGCAGCCTGGACTCTAGGAAGCAGTTCTTC. It encodes CASSLDSRKQFF.

This clonotype was detected only a few times. The rearrangement joins TRBV12-3 or TRBV12-4 to TRBJ1-4; 10 nucleotides agree with TRBD1. V lost 5 bases, J lost 7 bases, and 13 bases stayed unmatched. This CDR3 has 17 residues. The CDR3 DNA follows: TGTGCCAGCAGTAATACCCGGGACAGGGGACTTGGTGAAAAACTGTTTTTT. Translating it yields CASSNTRDRGLGEKLFF.

V is TRBV27 and J is TRBJ2-7; the D call may be TRBD1 or TRBD2 (5 bases each). This CDR3 contains 15 residues. Germline V gene data show CDR1 as MNHEY and CDR2 as SMNVEV (reference sequence). V was shortened by 2 bases and J by 0 bases, with 11 bases between the two germline ends. The CDR3 sequence: CASSLQPGPSYEQYF. CDR3 nucleotides: TGTGCCAGCAGTTTACAACCGGGGCCCTCCTACGAGCAGTACTTC.

This clonotype was counted ten times or more. This chain uses TRBV12-3 or TRBV12-4 with TRBJ2-6; maybe TRBD1 (5 bases). This CDR3 spans 15 amino acids. V lost 6 bases and J lost 2, with 11 bases in between. This chain's CDR3 is CASSSGRAGANVLTF. In nucleotides, the CDR3 is TGTGCCAGCAGCTCGGGCAGGGCTGGGGCCAACGTCCTGACTTTC.

V and J are TRBV7-9 and TRBJ2-3; D call uncertain. From germline, CDR1 is SEHNR and CDR2 FQNEAQ (reference sequence). The CDR3 sequence is 14 residues long. V was shortened by 1 base and J by 1 base, with 6 bases between the two germline ends. This chain's CDR3 is CASSLEPGTDTQYF. CDR3 DNA sequence: TGTGCCAGCAGCTTAGAACCGGGCACAGATACGCAGTATTTT. The full variable domain, in which reference TRBV7-9 and TRBJ2-3 provide the parts outside the CDR3, is DTGVSQNPRHKITKRGQNVTFRCDPISEHNRLYWYRQTLGQGPEFLTYFQNEAQLEKSRLLSDRFSAERPKGSFSTLEIQRTEQGDSAMYLCASSLEPGTDTQYFGPGTRLTVL.

With regard to this clonotype: It may be a read error: a sequence one base away is much more abundant. The chain joins TRBV11-2 to TRBJ2-2; no definite D call. The length of the CDR3 is 13 residues. Trimming took 2 bases from V and 6 from J, leaving 7 bases between them. Germline CDR1 is SGHAT and CDR2 is FQNNGV. The CDR3 loop reads CASSLRAAGELFF. In nucleotides, the CDR3 is TGTGCCAGCAGCTTAAGGGCGGCCGGGGAGCTGTTTTTT.

This clonotype was seen a handful of times. V is TRBV27 and J is TRBJ2-5; 10 bases line up with TRBD1. The CDR3 runs 14 residues. Germline lookup yields CDR1 MNHEY and CDR2 SMNVEV (reference sequence). V was pared by 7 bases and J by 5 bases, with 7 bases of the junction left unmatched. CDR3 sequence reads: CASTRTGGSETQYF. The CDR3 DNA reads as TGTGCCAGCACCCGGACAGGGGGAAGTGAGACCCAGTACTTC.

Only a few counts were recorded for this clonotype. The chain links TRBV20-1 to TRBJ2-7, with 9 bases that match TRBD1. The CDR3 length is 16 residues. From germline, CDR1 is DFQATT and CDR2 SNEGSKA (reference sequence). The junction had 16 bases not matched to a gene; V was cut back by 6 bases and J by 4 bases. The CDR3 DNA sequence: TGCAGTGCGGGAAAATTCTTCGGGACAGGGTATTACGAGCAGTACTTC. It yields the protein CSAGKFFGTGYYEQYF.

This clonotype turned up a few times. CDR3 amino acids: CASRVSGNTIYF. The CDR3 DNA reads as TGTGCCAGCAGGGTCTCTGGAAACACCATATATTTT. This chain uses TRBV12-3 or TRBV12-4 with TRBJ1-3; D uncertain. CDR3 length: 12 residues. The V end lost 6 bases, the J end lost 0 bases, and 3 bases lay between the germline ends.

This clonotype was picked up a small number of times. The chain has TRBV10-1 and TRBJ2-4; D gene ambiguous. The CDR3 totals 11 residues. The V end was cut by 10 bases, the J end by 3 bases, with 7 bases between. Germline CDR1 WNHNN, CDR2 SYGVQD (reference sequence). The CDR3 protein is CAIIIKNIQYF. Here the CDR3 DNA reads TGCGCCATCATAATCAAAAACATTCAGTACTTC.

This clonotype has a count of ten or more. This chain connects TRBV7-2 to TRBJ2-7; a possible D gene is TRBD1 (5 bases). In germline, CDR1 is SGHTA, CDR2 FQGNSA. CDR3 length equals 13 residues. Trimming took off 0 bases at V and 9 bases at J, with 12 bases between the two ends. The CDR3 nucleotides are TGTGCCAGCAGCTTAGCGCTAAGGGGCCTGCAGTACTTC. It yields the protein CASSLALRGLQYF.

The sample holds a few counts of this clonotype. The chain employs TRBV9 and TRBJ1-2; D uncertain. V was pared by 4 bases and J by 6 bases, with 16 bases between. The CDR3 length is 14 residues. CDR1 and CDR2 (germline): SGDLS, YYNGEE. CDR3 amino acids: CASSRGRELHGYTF. In DNA, the CDR3 is TGTGCCAGCAGCCGAGGGAGAGAGTTGCATGGCTACACCTTC. The full variable domain, rest sourced from reference TRBV9 and TRBJ1-2, is DSGVTQTPKHLITATGQRVTLRCSPRSGDLSVYWYQQSLDQGLQFLIQYYNGEERAKGNILERFSAQQFPDLHSELNLSSLELGDSALYFCASSRGRELHGYTFGSGTRLTVV.

The chain recombines TRBV25-1 with TRBJ1-1; D gene unclear. CDR1 MGHDK and CDR2 SYGVNS come from the germline V gene. V was pared by 2 bases and J by 2 bases, with 6 bases between. The CDR3 has 13 amino acids. The CDR3 bases are TGTGCCAGCAGTGAAGGGAGTAACACTGAAGCTTTCTTT. Translation gives CASSEGSNTEAFF.